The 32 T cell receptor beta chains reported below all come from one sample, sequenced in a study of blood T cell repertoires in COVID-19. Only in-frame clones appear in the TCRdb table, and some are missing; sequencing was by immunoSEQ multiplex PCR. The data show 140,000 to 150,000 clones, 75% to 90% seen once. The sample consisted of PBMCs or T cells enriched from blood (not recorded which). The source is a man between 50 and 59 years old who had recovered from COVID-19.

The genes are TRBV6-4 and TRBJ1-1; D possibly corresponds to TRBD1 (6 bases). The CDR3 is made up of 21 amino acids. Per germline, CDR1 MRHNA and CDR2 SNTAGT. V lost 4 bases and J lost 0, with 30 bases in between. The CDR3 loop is CASSVSVDRFRTEVMNTEAFF. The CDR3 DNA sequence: TGTGCCAGCAGTGTCTCGGTAGACAGGTTCCGCACTGAAGTCATGAACACTGAAGCTTTCTTT.

The CDR3 DNA reads TGTGCCAGCAGCGCGTCCGGGACAGGGGCTAGGTACACCTTC. This sequence encodes CASSASGTGARYTF. The rearrangement links TRBV7-2 to TRBJ1-2; 10 bases agree with TRBD1. This CDR3 spans 14 amino acids. CDR1 is SGHTA, CDR2 FQGNSA, per germline. V shed 5 bases and J 11 bases; nucleotides not matched to a gene: 11. Complete variable domain (other parts from reference TRBV7-2 and TRBJ1-2): GAGVSQSPSNKVTEKGKDVELRCDPISGHTALYWYRQSLGQGLEFLIYFQGNSAPDKSGLPSDRFSAERTGGSVSTLTIQRTQQEDSAVYLCASSASGTGARYTFGSGTRLTVV.

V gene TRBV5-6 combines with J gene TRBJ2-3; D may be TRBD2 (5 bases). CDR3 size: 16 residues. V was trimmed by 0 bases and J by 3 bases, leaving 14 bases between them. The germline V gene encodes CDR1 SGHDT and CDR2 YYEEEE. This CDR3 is CASSLVWEAVTDTQYF. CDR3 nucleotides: TGTGCCAGCAGCTTGGTGTGGGAAGCGGTAACAGATACGCAGTATTTT.

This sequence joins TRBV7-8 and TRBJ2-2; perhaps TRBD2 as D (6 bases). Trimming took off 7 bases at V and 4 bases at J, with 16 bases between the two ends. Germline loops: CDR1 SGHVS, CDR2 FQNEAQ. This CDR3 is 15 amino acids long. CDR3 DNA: TGTGCCAGCACCGGGGGACTGGTAATCACCGGGGAGCTGTTTTTT. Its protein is CASTGGLVITGELFF.

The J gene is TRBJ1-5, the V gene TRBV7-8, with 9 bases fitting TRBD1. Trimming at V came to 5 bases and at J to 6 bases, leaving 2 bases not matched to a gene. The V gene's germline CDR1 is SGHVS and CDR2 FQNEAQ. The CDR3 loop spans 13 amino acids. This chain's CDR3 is CASSPDRGQPQHF. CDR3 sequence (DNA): TGTGCCAGCAGCCCGGACAGGGGTCAGCCCCAGCATTTT. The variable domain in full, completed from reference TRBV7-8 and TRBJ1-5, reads GAGVSQSPRYKVAKRGQDVALRCDPISGHVSLFWYQQALGQGPEFLTYFQNEAQLDKSGLPSDRFFAERPEGSVSTLKIQRTQQEDSAVYLCASSPDRGQPQHFGDGTRLSIL.

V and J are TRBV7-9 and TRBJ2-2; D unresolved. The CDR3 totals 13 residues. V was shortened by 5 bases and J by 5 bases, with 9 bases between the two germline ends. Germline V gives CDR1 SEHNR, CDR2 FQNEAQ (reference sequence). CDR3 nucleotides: TGTGCCAGCAGCCCAAGAGGAACCGGGGAGCTGTTTTTT. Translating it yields CASSPRGTGELFF.

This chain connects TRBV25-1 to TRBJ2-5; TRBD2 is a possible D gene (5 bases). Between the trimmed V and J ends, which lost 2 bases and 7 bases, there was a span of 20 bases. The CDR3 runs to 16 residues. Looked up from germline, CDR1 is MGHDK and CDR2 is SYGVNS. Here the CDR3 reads CASSEQRASGSVTQYF. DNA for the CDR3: TGTGCCAGCAGTGAACAAAGAGCGTCGGGGAGTGTGACCCAGTACTTC.

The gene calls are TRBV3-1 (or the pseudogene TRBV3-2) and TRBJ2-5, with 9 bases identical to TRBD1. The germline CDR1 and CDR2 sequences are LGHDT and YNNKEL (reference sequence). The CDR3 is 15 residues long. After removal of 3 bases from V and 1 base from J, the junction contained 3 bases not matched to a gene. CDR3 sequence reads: CASSHGTGTQETQYF. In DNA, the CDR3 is TGTGCCAGCAGCCACGGGACAGGGACCCAAGAGACCCAGTACTTC.

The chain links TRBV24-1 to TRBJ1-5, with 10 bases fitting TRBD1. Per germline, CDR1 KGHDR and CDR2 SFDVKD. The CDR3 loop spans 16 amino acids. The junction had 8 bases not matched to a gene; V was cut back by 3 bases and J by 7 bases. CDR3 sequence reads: CATSDAGTGDRQPQHF. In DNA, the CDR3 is TGTGCCACCAGTGATGCCGGGACAGGGGACAGGCAGCCCCAGCATTTT.

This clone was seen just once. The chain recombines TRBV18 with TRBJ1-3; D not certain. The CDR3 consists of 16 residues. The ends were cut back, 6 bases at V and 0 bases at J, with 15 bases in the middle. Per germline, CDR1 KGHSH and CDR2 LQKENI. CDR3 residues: CASSPGQVLSGNTIYF. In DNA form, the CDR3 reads TGTGCCAGCTCGCCCGGCCAGGTCCTCTCTGGAAACACCATATATTTT.

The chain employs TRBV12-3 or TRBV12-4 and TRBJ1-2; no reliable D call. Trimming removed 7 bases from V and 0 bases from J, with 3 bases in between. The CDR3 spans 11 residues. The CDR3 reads CASTTNYGYTF. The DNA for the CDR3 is TGTGCCAGCACTACTAACTATGGCTACACCTTC.

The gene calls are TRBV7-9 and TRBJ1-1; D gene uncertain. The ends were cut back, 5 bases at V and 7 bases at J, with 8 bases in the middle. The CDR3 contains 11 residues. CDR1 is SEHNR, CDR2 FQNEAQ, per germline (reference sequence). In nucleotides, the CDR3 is TGTGCCAGCAGCCCCCTTATTGAAGCTTTCTTT. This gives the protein CASSPLIEAFF.

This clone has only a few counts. The CDR3: CASSFDSYYTRGYTF. As DNA, the CDR3 is TGTGCCAGCAGCTTCGACAGTTACTATACGAGGGGCTACACCTTC. The chain combines TRBV7-9 with TRBJ1-2; maybe TRBD1 (5 bases). Germline assignment: CDR1 SEHNR and CDR2 FQNEAQ (reference sequence). The CDR3 length is 15 residues. V lost 3 bases to trimming and J lost 8 bases, with 19 bases between them.

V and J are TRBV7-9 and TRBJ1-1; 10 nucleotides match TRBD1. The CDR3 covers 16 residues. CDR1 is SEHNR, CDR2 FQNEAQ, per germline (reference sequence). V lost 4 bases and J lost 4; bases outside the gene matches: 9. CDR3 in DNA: TGTGCCAGCAGCTCTAGGGACAGGGGTTTTGGCACTGAAGCTTTCTTT. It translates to CASSSRDRGFGTEAFF.

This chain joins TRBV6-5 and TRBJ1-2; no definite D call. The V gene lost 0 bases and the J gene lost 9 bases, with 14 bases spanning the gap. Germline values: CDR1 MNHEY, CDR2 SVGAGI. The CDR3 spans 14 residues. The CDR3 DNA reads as TGTGCCAGCAGTTACTCGATGGAGGTTCGGAGCTACACCTTC. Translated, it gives CASSYSMEVRSYTF.

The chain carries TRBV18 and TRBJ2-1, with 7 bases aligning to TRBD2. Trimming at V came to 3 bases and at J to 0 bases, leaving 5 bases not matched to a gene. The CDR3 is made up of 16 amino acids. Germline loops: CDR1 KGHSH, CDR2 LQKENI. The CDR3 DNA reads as TGTGCCAGCTCACCCACAGCGGGGAGCTCCTACAATGAGCAGTTCTTC. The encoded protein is CASSPTAGSSYNEQFF.

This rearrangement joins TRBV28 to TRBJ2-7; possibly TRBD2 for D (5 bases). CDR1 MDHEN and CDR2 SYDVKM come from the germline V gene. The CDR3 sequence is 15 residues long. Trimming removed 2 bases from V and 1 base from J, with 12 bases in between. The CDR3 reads CASSLDGGLSYEQYF. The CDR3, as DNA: TGTGCCAGCAGTTTAGATGGAGGCCTTTCCTACGAGCAGTACTTC. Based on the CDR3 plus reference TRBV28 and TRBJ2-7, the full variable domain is DVKVTQSSRYLVKRTGEKVFLECVQDMDHENMFWYRQDPGLGLRLIYFSYDVKMKEKGDIPEGYSVSREKKERFSLILESASTNQTSMYLCASSLDGGLSYEQYFGPGTRLTVT.

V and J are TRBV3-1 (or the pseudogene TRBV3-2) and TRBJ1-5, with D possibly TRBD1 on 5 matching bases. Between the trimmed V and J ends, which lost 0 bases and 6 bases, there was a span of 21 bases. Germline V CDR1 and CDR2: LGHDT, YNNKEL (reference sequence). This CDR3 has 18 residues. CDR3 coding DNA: TGTGCCAGCAGCCAAGACCCCTCCCACGGGGGTCTCTCTCAGCCCCAGCATTTT. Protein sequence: CASSQDPSHGGLSQPQHF.

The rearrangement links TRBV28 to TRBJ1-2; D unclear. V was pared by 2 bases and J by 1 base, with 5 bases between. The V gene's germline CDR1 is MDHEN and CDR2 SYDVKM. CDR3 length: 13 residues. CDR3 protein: CASSLVGNYGYTF. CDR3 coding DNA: TGTGCCAGCAGTTTAGTCGGTAACTATGGCTACACCTTC.

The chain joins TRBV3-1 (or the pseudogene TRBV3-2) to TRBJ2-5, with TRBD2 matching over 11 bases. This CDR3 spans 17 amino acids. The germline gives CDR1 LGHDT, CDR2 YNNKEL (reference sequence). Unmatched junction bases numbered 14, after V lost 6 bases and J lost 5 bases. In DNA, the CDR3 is TGTGCCAGCAGACGCCGACTAGCGGGAAATTTCCGGGAGACCCAGTACTTC. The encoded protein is CASRRRLAGNFRETQYF.

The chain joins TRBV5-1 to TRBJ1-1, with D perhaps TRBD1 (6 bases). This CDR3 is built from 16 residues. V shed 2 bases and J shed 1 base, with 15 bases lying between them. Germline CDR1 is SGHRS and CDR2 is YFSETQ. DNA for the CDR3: TGCGCCAGCAGCTTTTTGGGGGGGCCCTCGAACACTGAAGCTTTCTTT. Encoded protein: CASSFLGGPSNTEAFF.

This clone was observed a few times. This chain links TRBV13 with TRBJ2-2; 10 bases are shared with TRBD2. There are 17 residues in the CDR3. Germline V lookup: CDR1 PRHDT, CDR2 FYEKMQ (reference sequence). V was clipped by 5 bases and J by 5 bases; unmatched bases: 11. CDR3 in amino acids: CASSRRLAGVYTGELFF. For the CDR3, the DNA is TGTGCCAGCAGCCGGAGGCTAGCGGGGGTATATACCGGGGAGCTGTTTTTT.

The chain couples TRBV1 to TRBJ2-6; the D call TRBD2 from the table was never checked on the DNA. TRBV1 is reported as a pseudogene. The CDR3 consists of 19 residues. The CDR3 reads CTSSPGGKGRRSGANVLTF. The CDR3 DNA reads TGCACCAGCAGCCCAGGAGGGAAGGGACGGCGCTCTGGGGCCAACGTCCTGACTTTC.

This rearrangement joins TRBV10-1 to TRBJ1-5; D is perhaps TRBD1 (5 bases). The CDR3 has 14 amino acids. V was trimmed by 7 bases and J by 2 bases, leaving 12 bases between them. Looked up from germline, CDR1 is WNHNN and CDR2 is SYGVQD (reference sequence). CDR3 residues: CASKRGICNQPQHF. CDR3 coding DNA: TGCGCCAGCAAAAGGGGAATATGCAATCAGCCCCAGCATTTT.

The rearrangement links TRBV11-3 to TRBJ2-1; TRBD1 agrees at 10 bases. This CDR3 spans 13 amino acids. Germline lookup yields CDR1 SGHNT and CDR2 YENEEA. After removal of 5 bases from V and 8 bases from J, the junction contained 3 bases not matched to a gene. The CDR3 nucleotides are TGTGCCAGCAGCCGACAGGGGGCGGATGAGCAGTTCTTC. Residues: CASSRQGADEQFF.

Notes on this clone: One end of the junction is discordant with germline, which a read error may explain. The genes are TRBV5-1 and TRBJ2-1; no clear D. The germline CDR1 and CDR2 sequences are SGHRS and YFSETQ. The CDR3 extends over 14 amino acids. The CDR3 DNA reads TGCGCCAGCCGCTTGGGCGACTCCTACAATGAGCAGTTCTTC. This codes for CASRLGDSYNEQFF.

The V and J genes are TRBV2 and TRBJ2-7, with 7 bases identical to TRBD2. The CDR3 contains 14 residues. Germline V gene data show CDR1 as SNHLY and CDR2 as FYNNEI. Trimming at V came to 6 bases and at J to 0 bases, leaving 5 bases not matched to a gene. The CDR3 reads CASRREQSSYEQYV. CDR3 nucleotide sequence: TGTGCCAGCAGGCGGGAGCAAAGCTCCTACGAGCAGTACGTC.

CDR3 nucleotide sequence: TGTGCCAGCAGCTTGGATCAGGGGGCAACTAATGAAAAACTGTTTTTT. This encodes CASSLDQGATNEKLFF. The V and J genes are TRBV5-5 and TRBJ1-4; 7 nucleotides match TRBD1. The V gene's germline CDR1 is SGHKS and CDR2 YYEKEE (reference sequence). CDR3 size: 16 residues. V gave up 0 bases and J gave up 0 bases; unmatched junction bases: 2. The full variable domain, with the rest looked up from reference TRBV5-5 and TRBJ1-4, is DAGVTQSPTHLIKTRGQQVTLRCSPISGHKSVSWYQQVLGQGPQFIFQYYEKEERGRGNFPDRFSARQFPNYSSELNVNALLLGDSALYLCASSLDQGATNEKLFFGSGTQLSVL.

CDR3 loop: CATSREVGLVGSEQFF. In DNA, the CDR3 is TGTGCCACCAGCAGAGAGGTAGGACTAGTGGGAAGTGAGCAGTTCTTC. The gene calls are TRBV15 and TRBJ2-1; 7 bases map to TRBD2. Germline V gene lookup returns CDR1 LNHNV and CDR2 YYDKDF (reference sequence). V lost 0 bases to trimming and J lost 9 bases; unmatched junction nucleotides: 11. The CDR3 length is 16 residues.

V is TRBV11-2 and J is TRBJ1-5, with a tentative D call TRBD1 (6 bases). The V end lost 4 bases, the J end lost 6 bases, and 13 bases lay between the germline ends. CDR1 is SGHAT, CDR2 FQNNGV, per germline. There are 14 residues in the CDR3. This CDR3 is CASSSQQGVQPQHF. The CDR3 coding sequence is TGTGCCAGCAGCTCACAACAGGGAGTTCAGCCCCAGCATTTT.

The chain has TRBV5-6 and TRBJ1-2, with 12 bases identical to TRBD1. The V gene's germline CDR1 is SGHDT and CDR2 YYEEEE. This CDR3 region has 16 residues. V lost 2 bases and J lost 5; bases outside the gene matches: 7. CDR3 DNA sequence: TGTGCCAGCAGCTTCCGGGACAGGGGGCTGGGGTATGGCTACACCTTC. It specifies CASSFRDRGLGYGYTF.

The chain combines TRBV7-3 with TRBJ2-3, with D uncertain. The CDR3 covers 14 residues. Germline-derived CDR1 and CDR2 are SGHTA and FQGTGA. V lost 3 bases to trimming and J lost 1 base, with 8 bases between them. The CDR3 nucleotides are TGTGCCAGCAGCTTCTTCGCGGGCACAGATACGCAGTATTTT. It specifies CASSFFAGTDTQYF.